What follows are 13 T cell receptor beta chains derived from one specimen sequenced in a study of glioma-infiltrating T cells. Using RNA template, CDR3s of TCR alpha and beta were amplified with iRepertoire arm-PCR. Each CDR3 protein is one row after TCRdb ran MiXCR on the multiplex PCR reads. The sample has over 130,000 distinct CDR3 sequences; about two fifths are singletons. The material sequenced was glioma tissue, nonneoplastic brain tissue, or PBMCs (not recorded which). The origin of the receptors is a human donor with low-grade glioma or glioblastoma, undergoing nonglioma brain surgery, or in good health (not recorded which).

The V and J genes are TRBV7-9 and TRBJ2-1; D tentatively reads TRBD1 or TRBD2 (5 bases each). The germline V and J ends were trimmed by 2 bases and 7 bases, with 12 bases remaining between them. The CDR3 loop spans 14 amino acids. Germline CDR1 and CDR2: SEHNR and FQNEAQ (reference sequence). CDR3 nucleotides: TGTGCCAGCAGCTTAATCCCGGGGCAAAATGAGCAGTTCTTC. Residues: CASSLIPGQNEQFF.

The chain links TRBV18 to TRBJ1-1; 9 positions agree with TRBD1. The CDR3 is 15 residues long. The junction had 6 bases not matched to a gene; V was cut back by 2 bases and J by 5 bases. CDR1 and CDR2 (germline): KGHSH, LQKENI. The CDR3 protein is CASSPIRTGDTEAFF. The CDR3 DNA reads as TGTGCCAGCTCACCAATAAGGACAGGGGATACTGAAGCTTTCTTT.

The gene calls are TRBV5-4 and TRBJ2-1, with D possibly being TRBD2 (6 bases). The length of the CDR3 is 16 residues. Germline-derived CDR1 and CDR2 are SGHNT and YYREEE (reference sequence). V gave up 0 bases and J gave up 5 bases, with 15 bases separating them. This CDR3 is CASSLEGAGLDNEQFF. The CDR3, as DNA: TGTGCCAGCAGCTTGGAAGGAGCGGGTCTAGACAATGAGCAGTTCTTC.

The rearrangement uses TRBV24-1 and TRBJ2-1, with D hard to call. V was shortened by 11 bases and J by 0 bases, with 22 bases between the two germline ends. From germline, CDR1 is KGHDR and CDR2 SFDVKD. CDR3 length equals 17 residues. The CDR3 DNA sequence: TGTGCCATCATTGATGTCCCCCTCGCAGGCTCCTACAATGAGCAGTTCTTC. Its translation: CAIIDVPLAGSYNEQFF.

The chain joins TRBV7-6 to TRBJ2-3; 14 bases map to TRBD2. Per the germline V gene, CDR1 is SGHVS and CDR2 is FNYEAQ. The V gene end was trimmed by 1 base and the J gene end by 0 bases; junction bases not matched to a gene: 0. The CDR3 sequence is 17 residues long. Here the CDR3 DNA reads TGTGCCAGCAGCTTAGGACTAGCGGGGGGGAGCACAGATACGCAGTATTTT. Encoded protein: CASSLGLAGGSTDTQYF.

The rearrangement joins TRBV7-9 to TRBJ2-5; TRBD1 might be the D (6 bases). The germline V gene encodes CDR1 SEHNR and CDR2 FQNEAQ (reference sequence). V lost 6 bases and J lost 5, with 16 bases in between. There are 14 residues in the CDR3. CDR3 DNA sequence: TGTGCCAGCAGTGCACAGGGAAAGGACGAGACCCAGTACTTC. Its protein is CASSAQGKDETQYF.

With respect to this clonotype: One junction end does not reproduce the germline sequence, and a read error may be involved. J is TRBJ2-5 and V is TRBV10-1; D gene ambiguous. The tail of the sequence fits TRBJ2-7 better, so the J call may be wrong. Germline V CDR1 and CDR2: WNHNN, SYGVQD (reference sequence). This CDR3 spans 14 amino acids. The DNA of the CDR3 is TGTGCCAGCAGTCGACCCACAGCGCCCTACGAGCAGTACTTC. It yields the protein CASSRPTAPYEQYF.

The chain joins TRBV6-2 or TRBV6-3 to TRBJ1-2, with 9 bases that match TRBD1. Trimming took 4 bases from V and 3 from J; bases not matched to a gene: 9. Germline V gene sequence: CDR1 MNHEY, CDR2 SVGEGT. CDR3 length: 16 amino acids. The CDR3 here is CASSSPTGGGDYGYTF. Written as DNA, the CDR3 is TGTGCCAGCAGTTCCCCAACAGGGGGCGGTGACTATGGCTACACCTTC.

Only a few counts were recorded for this clonotype. The V gene is TRBV6-1, the J gene TRBJ2-5, with 9 bases matching TRBD1. Germline V gives CDR1 MNHNS, CDR2 SASEGT. V trimming: 8 bases; J trimming: 4 bases; junction bases outside the gene matches: 2. This CDR3 contains 12 residues. The CDR3 sequence is CASGGQGETQYF. The CDR3 DNA is TGTGCCAGCGGGGGACAGGGAGAGACCCAGTACTTC.

This clonotype was detected ten times or more. The chain is built from TRBV28 and TRBJ1-2; 8 bases fit TRBD1. Looked up from germline, CDR1 is MDHEN and CDR2 is SYDVKM. The CDR3 length is 13 residues. Trimming removed 5 bases from V and 10 bases from J; junction bases left unmatched: 9. DNA for the CDR3: TGTGCCAGCAGTGAGGGACAGGAAGATTCCTACACCTTC. It codes for CASSEGQEDSYTF.

The V call is TRBV25-1, the J call TRBJ2-7; D gene unclear. The CDR3 totals 10 residues. V was cut by 8 bases and J by 2 bases, with 4 bases left in between. Germline CDR1 MGHDK, CDR2 SYGVNS. CDR3 DNA sequence: TGTGCCAGCGGGACCTACGAGCAGTACTTC. This encodes CASGTYEQYF.

This chain uses TRBV28 with TRBJ2-6; D is uncertain. The CDR3 extends over 15 amino acids. V was cut by 4 bases and J by 0 bases, with 7 bases left in between. CDR1 and CDR2 (germline): MDHEN, SYDVKM. The CDR3 DNA follows: TGTGCCAGCAGTTCTGCCAGCTCTGGGGCCAACGTCCTGACTTTC. Translating gives CASSSASSGANVLTF.

This clonotype was picked up a small number of times. The chain uses TRBV20-1 and TRBJ1-5; no reliable D call. The CDR3 consists of 14 residues. V dropped 1 base and J dropped 8 bases, with 15 bases sitting between them. CDR1 and CDR2 from the germline V gene are DFQATT and SNEGSKA (reference sequence). The CDR3 region is CSARGGPREEPQHF. The CDR3, as DNA: TGCAGTGCTAGAGGTGGGCCCCGGGAGGAGCCCCAGCATTTT.